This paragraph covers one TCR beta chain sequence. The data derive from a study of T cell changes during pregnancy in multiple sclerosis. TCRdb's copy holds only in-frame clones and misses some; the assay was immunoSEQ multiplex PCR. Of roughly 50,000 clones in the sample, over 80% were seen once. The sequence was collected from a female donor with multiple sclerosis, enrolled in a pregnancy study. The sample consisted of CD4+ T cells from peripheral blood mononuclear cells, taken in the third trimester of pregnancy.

The CDR3 region is CATRRGGPIQETQYF. The CDR3 DNA reads as TGTGCCACCCGGAGGGGGGGGCCCATCCAAGAGACCCAGTACTTC. The chain recombines TRBV6-5 with TRBJ2-5; D is possibly TRBD2 (7 bases). V was shortened by 10 bases and J by 1 base, with 19 bases between the two germline ends. Germline V CDR1 and CDR2: MNHEY, SVGAGI. The CDR3 spans 15 residues.